This TCR beta chain was documented in a study of tumor-infiltrating lymphocytes in primary liver carcinoma. The study, taken as a whole, reports: Overlap in tumor-adjacent and tumor-blood pairs fell below that of tumor region pairs.

It was unsorted whole blood that yielded blood RNA, and germline DNA was also extracted. Making TCR beta cDNA involved approximately 520 ng total RNA and a constant-region primer. Three-round nested multiplex PCR performed with slightly modified ARM-PCR produced the TCR beta libraries. Researchers ran the first two PCR rounds for roughly 10 cycles each with TRBV1-TRBV30 forward primers and a C-beta reverse primer. TCRdb redid the calling of the multiplex PCR reads with MiXCR, one entry per CDR3 protein. The data show fewer than 350,000 distinct CDR3 sequences, 65% seen once. Of note for this clonotype: Its antigen is not identified. At one end the junction does not follow the germline gene, possibly because of a read error.

This CDR3 is 15 amino acids long. This rearrangement joins TRBV12-3 or TRBV12-4 to TRBJ2-2, with 7 bases lining up with TRBD2. The sample comprised peripheral blood. The receptor was isolated from a man between 40 and 49 years old with primary liver carcinoma and hepatitis B virus infection. The CDR3 is CASRAGTNQVGEMFF. DNA for the CDR3: TGTGCCAGCAGAGCCGGGACTAATCAAGTCGGGGAGATGTTTTTT.